This T cell receptor (beta chain) was sequenced in a study of lymphopenia after photon versus proton radiotherapy. Germline-derived CDR1 and CDR2 are MNHNY and SVGAGI (reference sequence). The V gene lost 2 bases and the J gene lost 2 bases, with 12 bases spanning the gap. This CDR3 comprises 15 residues. The data were produced by immunoSEQ multiplex PCR, yet TCRdb's version contains in-frame clones alone and is incomplete. This sample carries 39,000 or so clones, roughly nine tenths of them seen once, and the ten largest clones take about 16%. Study findings and constraints: Larger post-nadir TCR diversity loss correlated inversely with survival in deceased patients. Under photons, naive T cells and diversity fell while effector/memory populations rose.

For this clone: Its target is not known.

The V and J genes are TRBV6-6 and TRBJ2-5, with TRBD1 as a possible D gene (6 bases). This clonotype was sampled from a man aged 60 to 75 with cholangiocarcinoma. The sample in question was peripheral blood, obtained from a patient treated with photon-based radiotherapy. This CDR3 is CASSYRPGVQETQYF. Written as DNA, the CDR3 is TGTGCCAGCAGTTACCGGCCAGGGGTTCAAGAGACCCAGTACTTC.